In this sample, the clone carrying this TCR beta chain turned up a few times. The data originate from a study of cytomegalovirus exposure and HLA in healthy donors. Unrecorded immune exposures were likely, despite nominal health at sampling. Primers included in the PCR were 60 Vbeta and 13 Jbeta primers. Profiled with immunoSEQ multiplex PCR; TCRdb holds only in-frame clones, not every one. The sample has 60,000 to 70,000 clones; about 80% are singletons. Germline V gene sequence: CDR1 MNHNS, CDR2 SASEGT. CDR3 length: 14 residues. Trimming stripped 7 bases from V and 0 bases from J, with 12 bases between.

The J gene is TRBJ1-1, the V gene TRBV6-1, with D maybe TRBD1 (6 bases). This TCR derives from a man aged 18 to 29 in good health and CMV-seropositive. Sequencing input: PBMCs. The CDR3, as DNA: TGTGCCAGCAATTCAGGGGAGATGAACACTGAAGCTTTCTTT. It is translated as CASNSGEMNTEAFF.